These 4 T cell receptor beta chains originate from one sample sequenced in a study of blood T cell repertoires in COVID-19. Clones were sequenced by immunoSEQ multiplex PCR, and TCRdb holds only the in-frame ones, with some missing. The table has about 190,000 clones, 82% seen once. Material: peripheral blood. The receptor source for this set is a woman aged 25 to 39 with acute or convalescent COVID-19.

The rearrangement uses TRBV7-2 and TRBJ2-7, with 11 bases aligning to TRBD1. V was pared by 4 bases and J by 3 bases, with 5 bases of the junction left unmatched. The CDR3 extends over 15 amino acids. CDR1 is SGHTA and CDR2 is FQGNSA in the germline V gene. For the CDR3, the DNA is TGTGCCAGCAGCTCCGGACAGGGGGCCTTCTACGAGCAGTACTTC. As protein: CASSSGQGAFYEQYF.

The chain uses TRBV7-2 and TRBJ1-1; perhaps TRBD1 as D (5 bases). The CDR3 covers 14 residues. Germline V gives CDR1 SGHTA, CDR2 FQGNSA. V lost 2 bases to trimming and J lost 5 bases, with 12 bases between them. For the CDR3, the DNA is TGTGCCAGCAGCTTAAGGCAGGGTAAAACTGAAGCTTTCTTT. The encoded protein is CASSLRQGKTEAFF.

With respect to this clone: Different DNA sequences within this sample yield the same CDR3. V usage is TRBV3-1 (or the pseudogene TRBV3-2) and J usage is TRBJ1-1; perhaps TRBD1 as D (6 bases). Looked up from germline, CDR1 is LGHDT and CDR2 is YNNKEL (reference sequence). Trimming left V 6 bases short and J 7 bases short, with 9 bases between. This CDR3 is 11 amino acids long. The CDR3 DNA follows: TGTGCCAGCAGGCAGGGGAGTGAAGCTTTCTTT. Protein product: CASRQGSEAFF.

The chain uses TRBV18 and TRBJ1-2; 10 bases line up with TRBD1. This CDR3 comprises 13 residues. Germline V gene sequence: CDR1 KGHSH, CDR2 LQKENI. With V trimmed by 4 bases and J by 8 bases, 4 bases remained unmatched. The CDR3 DNA reads TGTGCCAGCTCACGGGACAGGGGCCGGGGCTACACCTTC. This sequence encodes CASSRDRGRGYTF.